Sequencing of this T cell receptor beta chain was carried out in a study of technical replicates of blood from a few donors. V was trimmed by 4 bases and J by 7 bases, leaving 13 bases between them. Germline V lookup: CDR1 KGHSH, CDR2 LQKENI. CDR3 length equals 13 residues. Assay used: immunoSEQ multiplex PCR; TCRdb lists only in-frame clones, some missing. Here the sample spans 55,000 to 75,000 clones, about 95% being singletons. The TCR sequence derives from a human donor in good health. Some clones in this sample may be carry-over from other donors' samples. The sample comprised PBMCs. The chain has TRBV18 and TRBJ1-2; D might be TRBD1 (6 bases). DNA of the CDR3: TGTGCCAGCTCACACACAGGGATGGGTGGCTACACCTTC. It is translated as CASSHTGMGGYTF.